This T cell receptor beta chain was sequenced for a study of cytomegalovirus exposure and HLA in healthy donors. Looking at the study overall: Samples from HLA-typed donors yielded 65 million to 85 million unique TCRs in an early data release. The study's findings and limits: A likely sequencing artifact accounted for one observed cluster of highly shared sequence variants. Later analysis demonstrated an association between a missense DCLRE1C variant and TCR beta V- and J-gene trimming.

To note about this clone: The antigen remains unidentified.

Both 60 Vbeta primers and 13 Jbeta primers went into the PCR. Method: immunoSEQ multiplex PCR; TCRdb's copy keeps in-frame clones and lacks some. Of about 110,000 clones in the sample, roughly four fifths are singletons; the top ten hold 22%. Germline V gene lookup returns CDR1 LNHDA and CDR2 SQIVND (reference sequence). V was pared by 4 bases and J by 2 bases, with 9 bases between. The CDR3 runs 14 residues. V gene TRBV19 combines with J gene TRBJ2-1, with D maybe TRBD2 (5 bases). The sequence was collected from a man aged 30-40 years in good health and CMV-seropositive. The sequenced material came from PBMCs. CDR3 in DNA: TGTGCCAGTAGTACCAGCGGACCCTACAATGAGCAGTTCTTC. Residues: CASSTSGPYNEQFF.